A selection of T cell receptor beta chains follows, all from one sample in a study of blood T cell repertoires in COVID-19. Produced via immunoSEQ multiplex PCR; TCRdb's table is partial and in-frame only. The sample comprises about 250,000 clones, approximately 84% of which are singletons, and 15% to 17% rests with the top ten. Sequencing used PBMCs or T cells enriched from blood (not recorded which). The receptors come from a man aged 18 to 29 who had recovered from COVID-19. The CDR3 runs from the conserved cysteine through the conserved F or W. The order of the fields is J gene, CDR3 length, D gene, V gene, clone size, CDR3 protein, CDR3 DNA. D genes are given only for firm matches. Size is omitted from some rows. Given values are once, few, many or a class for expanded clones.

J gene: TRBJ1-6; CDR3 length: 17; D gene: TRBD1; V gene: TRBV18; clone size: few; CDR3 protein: CASSPQNRGLNNSPLHF; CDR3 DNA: TGTGCCAGCTCACCGCAAAACAGGGGGCTGAATAATTCACCCCTCCACTTT
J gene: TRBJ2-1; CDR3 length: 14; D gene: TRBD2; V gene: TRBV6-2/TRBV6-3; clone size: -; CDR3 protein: CASSSGGGNNEQFF; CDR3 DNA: TGTGCCAGCAGTTCGGGCGGGGGGAACAATGAGCAGTTCTTC
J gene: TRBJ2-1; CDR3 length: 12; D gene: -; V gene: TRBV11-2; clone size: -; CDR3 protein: CASTEGYNEQFF; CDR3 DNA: TGTGCCAGCACTGAGGGCTACAATGAGCAGTTCTTC
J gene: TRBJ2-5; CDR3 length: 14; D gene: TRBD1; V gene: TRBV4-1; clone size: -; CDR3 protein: CASSQNTGAETQYF; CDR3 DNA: TGCGCCAGCAGCCAAAACACAGGGGCCGAGACCCAGTACTTC
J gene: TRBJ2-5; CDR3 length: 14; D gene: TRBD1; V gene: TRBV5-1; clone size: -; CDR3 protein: CASSPGTDQETQYF; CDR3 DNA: TGCGCCAGCAGCCCCGGGACAGACCAAGAGACCCAGTACTTC
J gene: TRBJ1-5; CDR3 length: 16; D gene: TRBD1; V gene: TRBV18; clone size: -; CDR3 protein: CASSPTGQGNNQPQHF; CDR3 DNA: TGTGCCAGCTCACCCACGGGACAGGGGAACAATCAGCCCCAGCATTTT
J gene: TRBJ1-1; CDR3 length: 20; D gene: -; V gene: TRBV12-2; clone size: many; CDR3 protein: CASRLAARGQWAKPNTEAFF; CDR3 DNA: TGTGCAAGTCGCTTAGCAGCGAGGGGGCAGTGGGCCAAACCGAACACTGAAGCTTTCTTT
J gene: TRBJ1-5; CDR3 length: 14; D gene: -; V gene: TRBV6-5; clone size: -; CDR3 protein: CASRQGSSDQPQHF; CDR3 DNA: TGTGCCAGCAGGCAGGGTTCTAGTGATCAGCCCCAGCATTTT
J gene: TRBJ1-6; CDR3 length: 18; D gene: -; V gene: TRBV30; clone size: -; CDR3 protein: CAWSTRTYSSSYNSPLHF; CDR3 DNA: TGTGCCTGGAGTACTAGGACCTACTCCTCCTCCTATAATTCACCCCTCCACTTT
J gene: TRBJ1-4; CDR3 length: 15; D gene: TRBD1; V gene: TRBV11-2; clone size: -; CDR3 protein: CASSLVDRGNEKLFF; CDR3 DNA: TGTGCCAGCAGCTTAGTTGACAGGGGTAATGAAAAACTGTTTTTT
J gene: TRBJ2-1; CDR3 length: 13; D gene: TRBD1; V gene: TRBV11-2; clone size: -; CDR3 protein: CASSFGTGFEQFF; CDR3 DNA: TGTGCCAGCAGCTTTGGGACAGGGTTTGAGCAGTTCTTC
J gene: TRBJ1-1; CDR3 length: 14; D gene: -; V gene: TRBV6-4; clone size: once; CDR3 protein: CASSEGGGNTEAFF; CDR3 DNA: TGTGCCAGCAGTGAAGGGGGGGGGAACACTGAAGCTTTCTTT
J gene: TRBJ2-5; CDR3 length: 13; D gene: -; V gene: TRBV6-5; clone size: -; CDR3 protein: CASSWTEQETQYF; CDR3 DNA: TGTGCCAGCAGCTGGACAGAACAAGAGACCCAGTACTTC
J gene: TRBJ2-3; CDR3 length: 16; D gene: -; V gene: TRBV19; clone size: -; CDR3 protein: CASSIGGGLSTDTQYF; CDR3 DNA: TGTGCCAGTAGTATCGGCGGGGGCCTTAGCACAGATACGCAGTATTTT
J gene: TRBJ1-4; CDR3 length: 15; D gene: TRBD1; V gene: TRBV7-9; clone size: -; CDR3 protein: CASSPGQGAGEKLFF; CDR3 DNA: TGTGCCAGCAGCCCCGGACAGGGGGCTGGAGAAAAACTGTTTTTT
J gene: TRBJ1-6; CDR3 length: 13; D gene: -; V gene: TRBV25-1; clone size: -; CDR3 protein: CASSEVSTSPLHF; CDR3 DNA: TGTGCCAGCAGTGAAGTGAGCACTTCACCCCTCCACTTT
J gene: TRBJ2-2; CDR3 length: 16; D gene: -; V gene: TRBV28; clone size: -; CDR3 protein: CASSLGSRANTGELFF; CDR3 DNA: TGTGCCAGCAGTTTAGGTTCCAGGGCGAACACCGGGGAGCTGTTTTTT
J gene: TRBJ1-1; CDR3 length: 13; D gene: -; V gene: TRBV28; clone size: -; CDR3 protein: CASIRAWDTEAFF; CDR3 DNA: TGTGCCAGTATCAGGGCTTGGGACACTGAAGCTTTCTTT
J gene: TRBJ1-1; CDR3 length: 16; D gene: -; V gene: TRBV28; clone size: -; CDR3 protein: CASSYVGGASYTEAFF; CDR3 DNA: TGTGCCAGCAGTTATGTCGGGGGGGCCTCCTACACTGAAGCTTTCTTT
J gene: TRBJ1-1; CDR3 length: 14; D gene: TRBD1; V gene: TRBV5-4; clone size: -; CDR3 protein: CASSPGQKNTEAFF; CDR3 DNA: TGTGCCAGCAGCCCGGGACAGAAGAACACTGAAGCTTTCTTT
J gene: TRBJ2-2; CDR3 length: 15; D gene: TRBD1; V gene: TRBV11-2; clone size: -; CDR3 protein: CASRWGTGGTGELFF; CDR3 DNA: TGTGCCAGCAGGTGGGGGACAGGGGGCACCGGGGAGCTGTTTTTT
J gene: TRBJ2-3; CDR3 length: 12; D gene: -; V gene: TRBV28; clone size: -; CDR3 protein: CASSLVRATQYF; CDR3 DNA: TGTGCCAGCAGTCTAGTCAGAGCGACGCAGTATTTT
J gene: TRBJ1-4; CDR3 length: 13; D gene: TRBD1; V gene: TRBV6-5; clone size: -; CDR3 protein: CASDRDRGEKLFF; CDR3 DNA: TGTGCCAGCGACCGGGACAGGGGTGAAAAACTGTTTTTT
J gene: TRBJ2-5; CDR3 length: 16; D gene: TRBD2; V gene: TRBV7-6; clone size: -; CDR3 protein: CASSLVWTSGKETQYF; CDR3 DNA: TGTGCCAGCAGCTTAGTGTGGACTAGCGGGAAAGAGACCCAGTACTTC
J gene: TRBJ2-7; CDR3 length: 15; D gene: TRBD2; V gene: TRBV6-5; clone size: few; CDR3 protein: CASSYSSGRGYEQYF; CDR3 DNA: TGTGCCAGCAGTTACTCGAGCGGGAGAGGCTACGAGCAGTACTTC
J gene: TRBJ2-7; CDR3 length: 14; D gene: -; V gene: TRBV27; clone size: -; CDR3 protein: CASSLSGSDYEQYF; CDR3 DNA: TGTGCCAGCAGTTTATCCGGGTCAGACTACGAGCAGTACTTC
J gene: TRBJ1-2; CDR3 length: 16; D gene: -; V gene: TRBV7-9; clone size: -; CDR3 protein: CASSTPLRMEDYGYTF; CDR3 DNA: TGTGCCAGCAGCACCCCCTTAAGGATGGAGGACTATGGCTACACCTTC
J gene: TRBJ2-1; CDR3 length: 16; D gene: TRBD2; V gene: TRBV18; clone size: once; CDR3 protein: CASSPNSGRDYNEQFF; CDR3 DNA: TGTGCCAGCTCACCGAACAGCGGGAGGGATTACAATGAGCAGTTCTTC
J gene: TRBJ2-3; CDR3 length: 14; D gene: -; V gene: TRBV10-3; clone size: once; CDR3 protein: CAISRGGAGDTQYF; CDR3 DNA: TGTGCCATTAGTAGGGGCGGGGCGGGAGATACGCAGTATTTT
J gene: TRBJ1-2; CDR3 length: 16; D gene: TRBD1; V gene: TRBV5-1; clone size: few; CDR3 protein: CASSLDGQGGAYGYTF; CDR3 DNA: TGCGCCAGCAGCTTGGACGGACAGGGGGGTGCCTATGGCTACACCTTC
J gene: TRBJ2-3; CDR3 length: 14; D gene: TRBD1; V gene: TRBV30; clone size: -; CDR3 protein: CAWSVVQGADTQYF; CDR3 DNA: TGTGCCTGGAGTGTAGTACAGGGGGCAGATACGCAGTATTTT
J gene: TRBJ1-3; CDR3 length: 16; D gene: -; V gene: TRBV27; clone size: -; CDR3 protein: CASSLSGLFSGNTIYF; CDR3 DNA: TGTGCCAGCAGTTTATCTGGCCTCTTCTCTGGAAACACCATATATTTT
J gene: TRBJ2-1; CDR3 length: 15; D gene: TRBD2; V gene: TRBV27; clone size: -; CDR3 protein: CASSLSGSSYNEQFF; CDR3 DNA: TGTGCCAGCAGCCTAAGCGGGAGCTCCTACAATGAGCAGTTCTTC
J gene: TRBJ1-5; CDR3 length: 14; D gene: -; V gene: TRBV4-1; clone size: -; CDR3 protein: CASSQLSLTQPQHF; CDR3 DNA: TGCGCCAGCAGCCAACTATCCCTTACTCAGCCCCAGCATTTT
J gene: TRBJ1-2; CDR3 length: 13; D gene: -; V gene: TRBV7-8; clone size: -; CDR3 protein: CASSLGTLYGYTF; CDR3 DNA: TGTGCCAGCAGCTTGGGGACACTCTATGGCTACACCTTC
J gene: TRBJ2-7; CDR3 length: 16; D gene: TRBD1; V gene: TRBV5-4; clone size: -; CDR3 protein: CASSSISGTGEYEQYF; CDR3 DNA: TGTGCCAGCAGCTCGATTTCCGGGACAGGGGAATACGAGCAGTACTTC
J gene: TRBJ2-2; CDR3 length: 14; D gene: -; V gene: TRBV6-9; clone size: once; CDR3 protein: CASSWKRNTGELFF; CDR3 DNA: TGTGCCAGCAGTTGGAAGCGGAACACCGGGGAGCTGTTTTTT
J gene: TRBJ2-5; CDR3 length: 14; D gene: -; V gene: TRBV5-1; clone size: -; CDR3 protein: CASSLRRGRETQYF; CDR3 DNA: TGCGCCAGCAGCTTGAGGCGGGGACGGGAGACCCAGTACTTC
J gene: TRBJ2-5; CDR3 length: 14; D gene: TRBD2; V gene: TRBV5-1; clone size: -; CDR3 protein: CASSLGREGETQYF; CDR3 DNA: TGCGCCAGCAGCTTGGGTCGGGAGGGGGAGACCCAGTACTTC
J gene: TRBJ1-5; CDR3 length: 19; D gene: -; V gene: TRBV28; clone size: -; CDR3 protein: CASSFSLQAGPDSNQPQHF; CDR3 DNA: TGTGCCAGCAGTTTTAGTCTGCAGGCGGGCCCTGATAGCAATCAGCCCCAGCATTTT
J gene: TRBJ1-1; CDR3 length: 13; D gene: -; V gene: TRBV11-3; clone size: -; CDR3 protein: CASGVRVGTEAFF; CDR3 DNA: TGTGCCAGCGGGGTGAGGGTGGGTACTGAAGCTTTCTTT
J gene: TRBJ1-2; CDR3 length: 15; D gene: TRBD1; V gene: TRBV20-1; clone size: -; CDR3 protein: CSASKQGTWGYGYTF; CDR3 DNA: TGCAGTGCTAGTAAACAGGGGACTTGGGGCTATGGCTACACCTTC
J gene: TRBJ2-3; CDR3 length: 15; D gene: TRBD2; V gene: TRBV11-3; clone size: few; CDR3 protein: CASSLEGLAGETQYF; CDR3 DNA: TGTGCCAGCAGCTTAGAGGGACTAGCGGGGGAGACGCAGTATTTT
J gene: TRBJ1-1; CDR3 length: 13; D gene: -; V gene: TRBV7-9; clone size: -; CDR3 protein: CASSRNTGTEAFF; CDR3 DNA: TGTGCCAGCAGCCGAAATACGGGCACTGAAGCTTTCTTT
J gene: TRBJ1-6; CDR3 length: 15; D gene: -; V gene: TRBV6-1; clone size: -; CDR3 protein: CASSEAALYNSPLHF; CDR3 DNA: TGTGCCAGCAGTGAAGCTGCACTGTATAATTCACCCCTCCACTTT
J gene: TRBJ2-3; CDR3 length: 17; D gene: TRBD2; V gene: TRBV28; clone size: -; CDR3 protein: CASSLDLAGERADTQYF; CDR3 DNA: TGTGCCAGCAGTTTAGACCTAGCGGGAGAAAGAGCAGATACGCAGTATTTT
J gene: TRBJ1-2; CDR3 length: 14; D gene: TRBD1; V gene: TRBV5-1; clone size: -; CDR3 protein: CASSLDRGGYGYTF; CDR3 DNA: TGCGCCAGCAGCTTGGACAGGGGTGGCTATGGCTACACCTTC
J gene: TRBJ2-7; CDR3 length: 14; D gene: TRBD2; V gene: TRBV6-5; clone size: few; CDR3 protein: CASSYYRGSYEQYF; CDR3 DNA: TGTGCCAGCAGTTACTACCGCGGGAGCTACGAGCAGTACTTC
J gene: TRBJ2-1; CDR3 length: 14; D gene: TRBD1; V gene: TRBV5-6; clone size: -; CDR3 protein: CASSLGQGGNEQFF; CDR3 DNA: TGTGCCAGCAGCTTGGGACAGGGGGGGAATGAGCAGTTCTTC
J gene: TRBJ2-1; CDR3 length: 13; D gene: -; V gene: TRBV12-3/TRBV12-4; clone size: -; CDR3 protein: CASGPRRNNEQFF; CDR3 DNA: TGTGCCAGCGGCCCTAGGAGAAACAATGAGCAGTTCTTC
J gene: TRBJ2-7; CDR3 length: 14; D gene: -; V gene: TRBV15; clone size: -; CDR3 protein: CATSRDAGGYEQYF; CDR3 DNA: TGTGCCACCAGCAGAGATGCAGGAGGCTACGAGCAGTACTTC
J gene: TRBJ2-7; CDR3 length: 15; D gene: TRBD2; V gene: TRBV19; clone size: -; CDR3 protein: CASRDGLAGSYEQYF; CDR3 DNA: TGTGCCAGTAGGGACGGACTAGCGGGGTCCTACGAGCAGTACTTC
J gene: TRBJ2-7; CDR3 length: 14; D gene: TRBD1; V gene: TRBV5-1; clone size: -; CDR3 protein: CASSSTGGIYEQYF; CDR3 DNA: TGCGCCAGCAGCTCGACAGGGGGCATCTACGAGCAGTACTTC
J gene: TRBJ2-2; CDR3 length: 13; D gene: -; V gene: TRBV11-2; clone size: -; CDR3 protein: CASSITNTGELFF; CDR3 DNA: TGTGCCAGCAGCATAACGAACACCGGGGAGCTGTTTTTT
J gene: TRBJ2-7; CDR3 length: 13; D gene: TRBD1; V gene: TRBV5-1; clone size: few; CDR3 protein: CASKVTGGNEQYF; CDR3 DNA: TGCGCCAGCAAGGTTACAGGGGGGAACGAGCAGTACTTC